This paragraph reports one T cell receptor (beta chain). Its antigen is still unknown. No quality values exist for individual bases; no much larger clone is one base distant. The record originates from a study of T cell clones after liver transplantation (dated by TCRdb to the late 2010s). A note on the overall study: ITN030ST, the source of the samples, was a randomized trial that attempted immunosuppression withdrawal within 2 years of liver transplantation. Until randomization at 12-24 months post-transplant, subjects were given standard immunosuppression, with no induction therapy. Blood samples were collected pre-transplant, then pre-randomization ahead of withdrawal, and finally post-randomization once withdrawal had either been completed or failed. Donor-reactive T cell clones were identified using TCRbeta sequencing after a pre-transplant mixed lymphocyte reaction and were then followed in post-transplant blood. Three of the eight recipients were HCV-positive; the others were transplanted for non-autoimmune, non-viral indications. Third party-reactive TCRbeta sequences from pre-transplant MLRs were also identified as an antigen-independent comparator for donor-reactive sequences. The study cohort included 8 liver transplant recipients, of whom 3 were classified as tolerant and 5 as non-tolerant. Tolerance meant complete immunosuppression withdrawal for at least one year without liver enzymes rising beyond twice the upper limit of normal.

Using immunoSEQ, frozen genomic DNA was subjected to high-throughput TCRbeta CDR3 sequencing, a process that included PCR amplification, mapping, bias correction and internal controls. The authors' analysis ran thus. Only productive rearrangements were retained, with each unique TCRbeta sequence defined by its CDR3 nucleotide sequence together with its V and J gene. For classification of a sequence as donor-reactive, at least 5-fold expansion in CFSE-low cells relative to unstimulated pre-transplant cells and a frequency of at least 0.01% were required. To ensure at least 90% detection power, minimum frequency thresholds were set for each subject based on that subject's lowest-template unstimulated sample. Jensen-Shannon divergence between the top 1000 TCRbeta sequences after and before transplant was used to measure repertoire turnover. Changes in detection of donor-reactive sequences were assessed with two-sided Fisher's exact tests. TCRdb holds this immuneACCESS table with in-frame rearrangements only. Some clones are missing; in checked studies, unresolved V genes explain under half, and the rest has no known cause. From that table come the V and J calls and clone size; the DNA was used to work out D and trimming. The sample contains about 25,000 clones, approximately 68% of them found a single time. The ten largest clones add up to about 2.6% of the sample.

In light of the paper, this sample's time point label describes: pre-transplant. Thawed unstimulated PBMCs were stained for CD3, CD4 and CD8 and FACS-sorted into CD3+CD4+ and CD3+CD8+ populations. All 8 studied subjects were randomized to withdrawal of immunosuppression. The Qiagen DNeasy Blood and Tissue Kit was used to isolate genomic DNA. Study-wide findings and limitations: Once repertoire turnover was taken into account, donor-reactive detection showed a significant reduction for CD4 in 7 of 8 subjects and for CD8 in 8 of 8. Because allograft tissue specimens were not available, migration of donor-reactive T cells into the graft, rather than deletion, may have occurred. Circulating donor-reactive CD4 TCRbeta sequences fell significantly post-transplant in most of the 8 subjects, irrespective of tolerance or HCV status. In a couple of subjects, low numbers of available donor cells limited the measurable donor-reactive repertoire. Because of small, heterogeneous patient numbers and non-standardized post-transplant time points, the conclusions were only preliminary. Donor-reactive sequences decreased more than third party-reactive sequences, which suggests partial antigen-specific deletion that was not related to withdrawal success.

The germline V gene yields MNHEY for CDR1 and SVGAGI for CDR2. The germline ends are 23 bases apart after V is trimmed by 7 bases and J by 10 bases. From the cysteine up to the phenylalanine, the CDR3 has a length of 15 residues. Left in the record is the CDR3 DNA by itself, 45 bases read in frame from the first base. This sequence was found in a human donor who received a liver transplant. Sequences were derived from CD4+ T cells from blood, sampled before liver transplant. Here the chain combines TRBV6-5 and TRBJ1-5, and the D gene may be TRBD1, 5 bases matching. This receptor has the CDR3 CASNLAGDPPSPQHF. In nucleotide form, the sequence is TGTGCCAGCAACCTAGCGGGGGACCCCCCGAGCCCCCAGCATTTT.